The table lists the clone carrying this T cell receptor beta chain with a few counts. What it binds is unknown. Sequencing relied on a cDNA template that was reverse transcribed from extracted RNA. TCRdb keeps only in-frame clones here, not all; method: immunoSEQ multiplex PCR. The table lists about 60,000 clones, around 46% of them singletons. These data are taken from a study of CD8+ T cells in alopecia areata. Treatment meaning: oral pan-JAK inhibitor, 5-10 mg twice daily. The CDR3 totals 14 residues. Between the trimmed V and J ends, which lost 3 bases and 3 bases, there was a span of 11 bases. The germline V gene encodes CDR1 MNHEY and CDR2 SMNVEV (reference sequence). Whole-study findings and limits: Many expanded lesional clones persisted during tofacitinib (in both scalp and blood).

Specimen: CD8+ T cells sorted from blood, collected between weeks 36 and 40, from a patient treated with tofacitinib. This TCR derives from a human donor with alopecia areata. The chain couples TRBV27 to TRBJ2-5; D ambiguous. CDR3 amino acids: CASSFGAGEETQYF. For the CDR3, the DNA is TGTGCCAGCAGTTTTGGAGCTGGGGAAGAGACCCAGTACTTC.